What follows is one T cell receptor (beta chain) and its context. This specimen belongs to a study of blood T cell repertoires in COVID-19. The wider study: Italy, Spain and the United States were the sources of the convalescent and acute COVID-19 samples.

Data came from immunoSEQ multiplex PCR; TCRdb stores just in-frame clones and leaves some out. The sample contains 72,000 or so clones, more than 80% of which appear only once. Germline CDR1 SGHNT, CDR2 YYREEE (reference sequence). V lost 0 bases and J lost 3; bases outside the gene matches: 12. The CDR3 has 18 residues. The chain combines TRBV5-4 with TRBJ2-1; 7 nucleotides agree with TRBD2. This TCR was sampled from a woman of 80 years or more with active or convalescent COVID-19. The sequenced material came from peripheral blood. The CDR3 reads CASSLGLVAGVHYNEQFF. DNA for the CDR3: TGTGCCAGCAGCTTGGGGCTCGTGGCGGGGGTGCACTACAATGAGCAGTTCTTC.